Listed below are T cell receptor beta chains from one sample, sequenced in a study of blood T cell repertoires in COVID-19. TCRdb's table, derived via immunoSEQ multiplex PCR, lists solely in-frame clones and lacks some. Of about 49,000 clones in the sample, about 85% were seen once. The specimen sequenced was peripheral blood. Every receptor here comes from a human donor in a cohort sampled during active COVID-19. Both conserved end residues are part of each CDR3. The order of the fields is D gene, J gene, V gene, clone size, CDR3 protein, CDR3 DNA. A D gene is named only where the DNA matches it firmly. Rows may omit the clone size; those that give it use once, few, many or a size class.

d_gene: NA; j_gene: TRBJ2-7; v_gene: TRBV13; abundance: NA; CDR3aa: CASSAREGYEQYF; CDR3nt: TGTGCCAGCAGCGCCCGGGAAGGCTACGAGCAGTACTTC
d_gene: NA; j_gene: TRBJ1-1; v_gene: TRBV6-6; abundance: NA; CDR3aa: CASSQDRNTEAFF; CDR3nt: TGTGCCAGCAGTCAAGACAGGAACACTGAAGCTTTCTTT
d_gene: NA; j_gene: TRBJ2-3; v_gene: TRBV9; abundance: NA; CDR3aa: CASSAQGGVTDTQYF; CDR3nt: TGTGCCAGCAGCGCCCAGGGGGGAGTCACAGATACGCAGTATTTT
d_gene: TRBD2; j_gene: TRBJ2-3; v_gene: TRBV19; abundance: NA; CDR3aa: CASSTGTSRGADTQYF; CDR3nt: TGTGCCAGTAGTACCGGGACTAGCCGGGGCGCAGATACGCAGTATTTT
d_gene: TRBD1; j_gene: TRBJ1-2; v_gene: TRBV30; abundance: NA; CDR3aa: CAWSAQPGQGLGGYTF; CDR3nt: TGTGCCTGGAGTGCCCAACCGGGACAGGGGCTCGGGGGCTACACCTTC
d_gene: NA; j_gene: TRBJ2-2; v_gene: TRBV6-6; abundance: once; CDR3aa: CASSYSTLTPGELFF; CDR3nt: TGTGCCAGCAGTTACTCGACTCTCACCCCCGGGGAGCTGTTTTTT
d_gene: NA; j_gene: TRBJ2-7; v_gene: TRBV18; abundance: NA; CDR3aa: CASSPEQGVYEQYF; CDR3nt: TGTGCCAGCTCACCGGAACAGGGTGTCTACGAGCAGTACTTC
d_gene: NA; j_gene: TRBJ1-1; v_gene: TRBV10-3; abundance: NA; CDR3aa: CAISKTGWRGNTEAFF; CDR3nt: TGTGCCATCAGCAAGACTGGCTGGAGGGGGAACACTGAAGCTTTCTTT
d_gene: NA; j_gene: TRBJ2-1; v_gene: TRBV11-3; abundance: NA; CDR3aa: CASSSPGLSNEQFF; CDR3nt: TGTGCCAGCAGCTCGCCCGGACTCTCCAATGAGCAGTTCTTC
d_gene: NA; j_gene: TRBJ1-3; v_gene: TRBV30; abundance: NA; CDR3aa: CAWDRLTAGNTIYF; CDR3nt: TGTGCCTGGGACAGGCTGACGGCTGGAAACACCATATATTTT
d_gene: TRBD1; j_gene: TRBJ1-2; v_gene: TRBV27; abundance: NA; CDR3aa: CASSPRGLLYGYTF; CDR3nt: TGTGCCAGCAGTCCCAGGGGGCTTCTATATGGCTACACCTTC